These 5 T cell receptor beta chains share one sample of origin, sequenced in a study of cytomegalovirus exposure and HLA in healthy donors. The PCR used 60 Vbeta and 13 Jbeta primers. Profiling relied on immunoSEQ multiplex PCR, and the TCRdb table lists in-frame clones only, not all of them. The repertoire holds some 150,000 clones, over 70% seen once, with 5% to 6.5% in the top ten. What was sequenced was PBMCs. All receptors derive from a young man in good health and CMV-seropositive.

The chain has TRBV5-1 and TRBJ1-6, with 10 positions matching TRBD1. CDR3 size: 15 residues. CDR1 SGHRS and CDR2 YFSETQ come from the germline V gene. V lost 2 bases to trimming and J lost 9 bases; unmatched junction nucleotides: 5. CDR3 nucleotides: TGCGCCAGCAGCTTAGGGACAGGGGATAGTTCACCCCTCCACTTT. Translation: CASSLGTGDSSPLHF.

The CDR3 loop reads CASSFATGVSPLHF. The DNA for the CDR3 is TGTGCCAGCAGCTTTGCGACAGGTGTTTCACCCCTCCACTTT. The chain uses TRBV11-3 and TRBJ1-6; the D gene is possibly TRBD1 (6 bases). The germline V gene has CDR1 SGHNT and CDR2 YENEEA. Deletions cut 3 bases from V and 9 bases from J, with 12 bases between. This CDR3 region has 14 residues.

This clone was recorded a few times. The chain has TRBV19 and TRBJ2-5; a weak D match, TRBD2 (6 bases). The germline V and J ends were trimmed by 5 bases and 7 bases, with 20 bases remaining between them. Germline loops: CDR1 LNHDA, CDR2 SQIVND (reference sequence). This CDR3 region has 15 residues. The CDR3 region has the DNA TGTGCCAGTAGTCTCGGTCCCGGCTCCGGGAGGACCCAGTACTTC. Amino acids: CASSLGPGSGRTQYF.

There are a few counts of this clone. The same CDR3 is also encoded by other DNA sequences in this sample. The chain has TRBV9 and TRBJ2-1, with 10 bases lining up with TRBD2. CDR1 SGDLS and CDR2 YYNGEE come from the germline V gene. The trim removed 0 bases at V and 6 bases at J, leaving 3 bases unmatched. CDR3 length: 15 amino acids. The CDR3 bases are TGTGCCAGCAGCGTAGGTACTAGCGGGACCAATGAGCAGTTCTTC. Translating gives CASSVGTSGTNEQFF.

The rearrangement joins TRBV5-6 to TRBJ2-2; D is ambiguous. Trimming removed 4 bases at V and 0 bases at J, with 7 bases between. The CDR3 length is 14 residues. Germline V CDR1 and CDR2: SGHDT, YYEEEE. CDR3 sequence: CASSLGTNTGELFF. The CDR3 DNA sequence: TGTGCCAGCAGCCTAGGAACGAACACCGGGGAGCTGTTTTTT.